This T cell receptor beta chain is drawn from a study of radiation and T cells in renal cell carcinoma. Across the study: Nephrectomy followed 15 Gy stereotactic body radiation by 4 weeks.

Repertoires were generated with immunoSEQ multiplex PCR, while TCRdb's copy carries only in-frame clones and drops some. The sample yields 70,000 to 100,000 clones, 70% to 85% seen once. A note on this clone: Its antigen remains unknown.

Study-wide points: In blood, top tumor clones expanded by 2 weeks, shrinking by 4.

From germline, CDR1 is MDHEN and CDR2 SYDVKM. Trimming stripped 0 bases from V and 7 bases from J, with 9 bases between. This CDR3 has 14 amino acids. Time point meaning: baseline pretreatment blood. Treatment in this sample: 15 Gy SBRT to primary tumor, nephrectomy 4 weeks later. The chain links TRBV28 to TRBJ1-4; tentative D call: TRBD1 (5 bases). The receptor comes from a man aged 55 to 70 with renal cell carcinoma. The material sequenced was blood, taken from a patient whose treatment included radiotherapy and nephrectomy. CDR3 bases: TGTGCCAGCAGTTTATGGGGGGAGAGTGAAAAACTGTTTTTT. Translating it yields CASSLWGESEKLFF.